This TCR beta chain was sequenced in a study of blood T cell repertoires in COVID-19. Study context: Whether acute or convalescent, the COVID-19 samples came from the United States, Italy and Spain. Sample material is recorded as cDNA or gDNA derived from T cells, B-cell-depleted T cells, or PBMCs.

Participants had their cohort set by participant-reported clinical history. Donors of Cohort 3 who recovered were those that had two negative PCRs, clearance, or symptom resolution. Comments on this clone: At one end the junction does not follow the germline gene, possibly because of a read error.

Measured with immunoSEQ multiplex PCR; TCRdb has only the in-frame clones, and not every one. The table lists a few hundred thousand clones, around 84% of them singletons. CDR3 length equals 14 residues. Germline lookup yields CDR1 MNHNS and CDR2 SASEGT. Specimen: PBMCs or T cells enriched from blood (not recorded which). This receptor was taken from a woman aged 18 to 35 who had recovered from COVID-19. The chain couples TRBV6-1 to TRBJ2-5; 10 positions agree with TRBD2. CDR3 protein: CASSEGGGSGGPDF. The CDR3 region has the DNA TGTGCCAGCAGTGAAGGAGGGGGTAGCGGGGGGCCTGACTTC.